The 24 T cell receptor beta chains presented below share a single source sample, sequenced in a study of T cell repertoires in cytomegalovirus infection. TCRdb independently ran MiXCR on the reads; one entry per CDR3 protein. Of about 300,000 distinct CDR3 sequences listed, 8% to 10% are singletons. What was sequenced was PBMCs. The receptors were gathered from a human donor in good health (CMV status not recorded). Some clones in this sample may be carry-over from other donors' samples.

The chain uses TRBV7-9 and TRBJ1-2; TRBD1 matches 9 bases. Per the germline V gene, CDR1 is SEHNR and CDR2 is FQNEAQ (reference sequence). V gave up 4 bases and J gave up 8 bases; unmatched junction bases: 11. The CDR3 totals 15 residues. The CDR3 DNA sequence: TGTGCCAGCAGCTCTATTAAACAGGGGGCGAGGGGCTACACCTTC. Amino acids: CASSSIKQGARGYTF. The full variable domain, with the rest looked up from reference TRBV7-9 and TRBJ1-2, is DTGVSQNPRHKITKRGQNVTFRCDPISEHNRLYWYRQTLGQGPEFLTYFQNEAQLEKSRLLSDRFSAERPKGSFSTLEIQRTEQGDSAMYLCASSSIKQGARGYTFGSGTRLTVV.

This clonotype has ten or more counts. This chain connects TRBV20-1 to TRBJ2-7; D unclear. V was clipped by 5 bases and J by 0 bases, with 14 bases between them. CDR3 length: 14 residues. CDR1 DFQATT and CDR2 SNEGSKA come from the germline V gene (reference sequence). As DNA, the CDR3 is TGCAGTGCTTCAAACCCACGGAGCTCCTACGAGCAGTACTTC. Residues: CSASNPRSSYEQYF.

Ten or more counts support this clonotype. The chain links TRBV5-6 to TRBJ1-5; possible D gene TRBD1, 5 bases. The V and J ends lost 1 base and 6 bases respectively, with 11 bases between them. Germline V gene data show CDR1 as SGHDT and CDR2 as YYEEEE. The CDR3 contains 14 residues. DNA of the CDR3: TGTGCCAGCAGCTTGACAGGAGCCGGTCAGCCCCAGCATTTT. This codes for CASSLTGAGQPQHF.

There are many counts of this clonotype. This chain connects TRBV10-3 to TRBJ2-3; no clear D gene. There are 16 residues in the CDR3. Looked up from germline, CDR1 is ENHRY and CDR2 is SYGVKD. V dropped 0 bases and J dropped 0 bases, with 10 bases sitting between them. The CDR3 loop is CAISESARSSTDTQYF. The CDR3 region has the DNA TGTGCCATCAGTGAGTCGGCCAGAAGTAGCACAGATACGCAGTATTTT.

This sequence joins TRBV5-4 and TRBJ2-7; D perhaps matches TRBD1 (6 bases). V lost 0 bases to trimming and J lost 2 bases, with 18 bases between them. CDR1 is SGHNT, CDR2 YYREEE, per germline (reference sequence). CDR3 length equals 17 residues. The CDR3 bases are TGTGCCAGCAGCTTGGCCTGCGTTGGGGGCGCCCCCTACGAGCAGTACGTC. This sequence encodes CASSLACVGGAPYEQYV.

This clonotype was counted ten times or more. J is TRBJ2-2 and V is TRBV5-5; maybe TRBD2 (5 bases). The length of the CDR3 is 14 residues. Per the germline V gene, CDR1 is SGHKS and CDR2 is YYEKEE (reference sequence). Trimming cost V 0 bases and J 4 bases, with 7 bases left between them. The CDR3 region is CASSLEAGTGELFF. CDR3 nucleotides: TGTGCCAGCAGCTTGGAGGCGGGCACCGGGGAGCTGTTTTTT.

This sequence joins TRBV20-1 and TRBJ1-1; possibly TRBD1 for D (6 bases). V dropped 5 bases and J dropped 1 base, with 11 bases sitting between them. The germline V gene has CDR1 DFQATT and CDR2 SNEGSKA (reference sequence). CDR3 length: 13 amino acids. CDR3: CSAATGTNTEAFF. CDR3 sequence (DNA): TGCAGTGCTGCCACAGGGACGAACACTGAAGCTTTCTTT.

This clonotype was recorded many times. This CDR3 is CSVGQPGQPQHF. CDR3 sequence (DNA): TGCAGCGTTGGACAACCAGGACAGCCCCAGCATTTT. The chain links TRBV29-1 to TRBJ1-5, with D hard to call. The V gene's germline CDR1 is SQVTM and CDR2 ANQGSEA. The CDR3 has 12 amino acids. Between the trimmed V and J ends, which lost 4 bases and 7 bases, there was a span of 11 bases.

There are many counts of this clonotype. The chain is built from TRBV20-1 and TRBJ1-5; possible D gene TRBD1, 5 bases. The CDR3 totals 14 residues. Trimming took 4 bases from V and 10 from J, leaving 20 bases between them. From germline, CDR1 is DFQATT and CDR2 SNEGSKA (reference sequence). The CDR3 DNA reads TGCAGTGCTACATTCGGGCAGGGTTTTGGACCCCAGCATTTT. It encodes CSATFGQGFGPQHF.

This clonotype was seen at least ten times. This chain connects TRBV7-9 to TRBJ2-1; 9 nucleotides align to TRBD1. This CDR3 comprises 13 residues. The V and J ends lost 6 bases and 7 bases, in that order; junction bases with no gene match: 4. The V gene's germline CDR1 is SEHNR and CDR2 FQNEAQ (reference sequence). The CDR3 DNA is TGTGCCAGCAGATGGACAGGGGAGAATGAGCAGTTCTTC. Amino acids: CASRWTGENEQFF.

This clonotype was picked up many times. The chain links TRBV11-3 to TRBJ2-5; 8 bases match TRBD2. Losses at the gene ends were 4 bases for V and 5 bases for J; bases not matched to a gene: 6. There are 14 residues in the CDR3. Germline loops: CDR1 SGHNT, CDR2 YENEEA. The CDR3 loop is CASSSGGADETQYF. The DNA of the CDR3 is TGTGCCAGCAGCTCCGGGGGGGCAGATGAGACCCAGTACTTC.

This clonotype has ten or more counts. The CDR3 region has the DNA TGTGCCAGCACCCTGGGGCAGGGGAGGACTGAAGCTTTCTTT. Translation gives CASTLGQGRTEAFF. This rearrangement joins TRBV6-1 to TRBJ1-1, with TRBD1 as a possible D gene (6 bases). V lost 7 bases and J 5 bases, leaving 17 bases between the germline ends. This CDR3 has 14 amino acids. CDR1 is MNHNS, CDR2 SASEGT, per germline.

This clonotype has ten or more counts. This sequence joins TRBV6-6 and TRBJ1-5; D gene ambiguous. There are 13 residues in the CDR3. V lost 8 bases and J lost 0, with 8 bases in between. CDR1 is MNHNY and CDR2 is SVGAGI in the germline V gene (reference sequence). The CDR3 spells CASAGDSNQPQHF. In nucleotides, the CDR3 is TGTGCCAGCGCCGGCGATAGCAATCAGCCCCAGCATTTT.

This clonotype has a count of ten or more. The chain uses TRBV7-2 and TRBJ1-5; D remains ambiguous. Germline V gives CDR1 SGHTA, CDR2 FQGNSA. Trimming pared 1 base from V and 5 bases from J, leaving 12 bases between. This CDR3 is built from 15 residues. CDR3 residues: CASSLGDLAHQPQHF. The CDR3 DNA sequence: TGTGCCAGCAGCTTAGGGGATCTAGCTCATCAGCCCCAGCATTTT. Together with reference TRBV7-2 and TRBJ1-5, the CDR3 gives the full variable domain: GAGVSQSPSNKVTEKGKDVELRCDPISGHTALYWYRQSLGQGLEFLIYFQGNSAPDKSGLPSDRFSAERTGGSVSTLTIQRTQQEDSAVYLCASSLGDLAHQPQHFGDGTRLSIL.

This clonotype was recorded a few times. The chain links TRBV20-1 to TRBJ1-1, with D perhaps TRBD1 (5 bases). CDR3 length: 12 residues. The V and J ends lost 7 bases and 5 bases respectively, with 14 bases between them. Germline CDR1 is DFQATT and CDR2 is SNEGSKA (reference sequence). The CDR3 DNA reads TGCAGTGTGGGGGTGGGACGAACTGAAGCTTTCTTT. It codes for CSVGVGRTEAFF.

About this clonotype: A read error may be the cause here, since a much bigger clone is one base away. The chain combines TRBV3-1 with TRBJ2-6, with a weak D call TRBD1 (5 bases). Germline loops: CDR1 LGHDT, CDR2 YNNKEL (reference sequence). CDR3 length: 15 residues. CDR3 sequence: CASSQTYSGANVPTF. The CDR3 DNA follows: TGTGCCAGCAGCCAAACTTACTCTGGGGCCAACGTCCCGACTTTC.

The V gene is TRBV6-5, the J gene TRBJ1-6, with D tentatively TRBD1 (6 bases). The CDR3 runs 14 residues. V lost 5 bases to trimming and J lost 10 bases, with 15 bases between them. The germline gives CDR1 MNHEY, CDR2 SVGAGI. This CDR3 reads CASSVGGGRSPLHF. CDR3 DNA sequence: TGTGCCAGCAGTGTAGGGGGGGGAAGGTCACCCCTCCACTTT.

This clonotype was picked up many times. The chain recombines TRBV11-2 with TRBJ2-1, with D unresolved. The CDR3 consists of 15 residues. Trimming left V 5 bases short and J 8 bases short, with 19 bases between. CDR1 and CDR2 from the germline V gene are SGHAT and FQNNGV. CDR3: CASSLRPYSADEQFF. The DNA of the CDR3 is TGTGCCAGCAGCCTACGTCCTTACAGCGCTGATGAGCAGTTCTTC. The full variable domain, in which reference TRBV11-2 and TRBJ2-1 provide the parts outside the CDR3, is EAGVAQSPRYKIIEKRQSVAFWCNPISGHATLYWYQQILGQGPKLLIQFQNNGVVDDSQLPKDRFSAERLKGVDSTLKIQPAKLEDSAVYLCASSLRPYSADEQFFGPGTRLTVL.

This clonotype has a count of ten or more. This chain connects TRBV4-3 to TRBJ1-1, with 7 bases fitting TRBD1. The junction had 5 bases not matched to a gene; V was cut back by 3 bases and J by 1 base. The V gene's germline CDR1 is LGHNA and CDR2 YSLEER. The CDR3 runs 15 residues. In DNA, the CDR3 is TGCGCCAGCAGCCACGGACAGGAGAAGAACACTGAAGCTTTCTTT. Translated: CASSHGQEKNTEAFF.

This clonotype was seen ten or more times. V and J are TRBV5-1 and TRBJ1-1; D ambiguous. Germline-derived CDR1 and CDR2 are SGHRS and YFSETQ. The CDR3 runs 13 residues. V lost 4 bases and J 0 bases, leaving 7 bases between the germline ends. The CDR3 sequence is CASSREMNTEAFF. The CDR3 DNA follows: TGCGCCAGCAGCCGGGAAATGAACACTGAAGCTTTCTTT.

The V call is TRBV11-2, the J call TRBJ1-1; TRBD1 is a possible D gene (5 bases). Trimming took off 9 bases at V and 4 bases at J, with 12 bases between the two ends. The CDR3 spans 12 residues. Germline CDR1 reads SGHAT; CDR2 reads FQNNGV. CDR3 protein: CASLGQSTEAFF. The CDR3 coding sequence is TGTGCCAGTCTAGGACAAAGCACTGAAGCTTTCTTT.

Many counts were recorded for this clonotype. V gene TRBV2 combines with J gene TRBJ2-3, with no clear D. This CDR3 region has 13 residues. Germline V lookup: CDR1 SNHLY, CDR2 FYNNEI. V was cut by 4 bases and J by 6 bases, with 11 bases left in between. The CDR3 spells CASSGVAGDTQYF. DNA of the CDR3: TGTGCCAGCAGTGGAGTAGCAGGCGATACGCAGTATTTT.

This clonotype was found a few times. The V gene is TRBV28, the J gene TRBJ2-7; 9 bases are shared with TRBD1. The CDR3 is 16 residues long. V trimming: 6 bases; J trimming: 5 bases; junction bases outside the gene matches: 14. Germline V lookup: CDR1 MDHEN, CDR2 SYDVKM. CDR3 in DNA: TGTGCCAGCAGCCCCTCCCCGGGACAGGGTGGGCACGAGCAGTACTTC. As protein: CASSPSPGQGGHEQYF.

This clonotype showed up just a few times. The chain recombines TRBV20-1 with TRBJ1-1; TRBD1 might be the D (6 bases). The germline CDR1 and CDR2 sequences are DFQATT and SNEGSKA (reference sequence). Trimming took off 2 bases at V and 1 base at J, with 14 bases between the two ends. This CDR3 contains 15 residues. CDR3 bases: TGCAGTGCTAGAAAAGGGGGAGTATCGAACACTGAAGCTTTCTTT. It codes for CSARKGGVSNTEAFF.